What follows are 23 T cell receptor beta chains derived from one specimen sequenced in a study of cytomegalovirus exposure and HLA in healthy donors (TCRdb year 2017). Receptors were amplified or captured by the immunoSEQ multiplex PCR assay. For the multiplex PCR, a mixture combining 60 forward primers for TCR Vbeta segments and 13 reverse primers for TCR Jbeta segments was used. TCRdb mirrors the immuneACCESS table, restricted to in-frame sequences. Some clones are absent from its copies; in checked studies, under half trace to an unresolved V gene, and the reason for the others is unknown. The table for this sample lists fewer than 130,000 clones. The ten largest clonotypes hold 0.5% to 0.7% of the sample. The sample comprised PBMCs. These receptors were taken from a man aged 50-60 years in good health and CMV-seronegative.

The genes are TRBV13 and TRBJ1-5, with unresolved D. V was shortened by 0 bases and J by 7 bases, with 10 bases between the two germline ends. The CDR3 extends over 14 amino acids. Germline V gene lookup returns CDR1 PRHDT and CDR2 FYEKMQ (reference sequence). The CDR3 is CASSLGGAGQPQHF. The CDR3 coding sequence is TGTGCCAGCAGCTTAGGGGGTGCGGGGCAGCCCCAGCATTTT. Drawing the rest from reference TRBV13 and TRBJ1-5, the complete variable domain is AAGVIQSPRHLIKEKRETATLKCYPIPRHDTVYWYQQGPGQDPQFLISFYEKMQSDKGSIPDRFSAQQFSDYHSELNMSSLELGDSALYFCASSLGGAGQPQHFGDGTRLSIL.

V is TRBV4-3 and J is TRBJ2-2; 7 bases map to TRBD2. Losses at the gene ends were 0 bases for V and 4 bases for J; bases not matched to a gene: 8. The CDR3 has 17 amino acids. Germline assignment: CDR1 LGHNA and CDR2 YSLEER. The CDR3: CASSQDRGRAITGELFF. CDR3 bases: TGCGCCAGCAGCCAAGATCGAGGGAGGGCCATCACCGGGGAGCTGTTTTTT.

The chain couples TRBV9 to TRBJ2-7; TRBD1 agrees at 9 bases. The germline gives CDR1 SGDLS, CDR2 YYNGEE. This CDR3 contains 14 residues. The trim removed 4 bases at V and 1 base at J, leaving 3 bases unmatched. The DNA for the CDR3 is TGTGCCAGCAGCTGGGGACAGGGATCCTACGAGCAGTACTTC. It codes for CASSWGQGSYEQYF.

V is TRBV2 and J is TRBJ1-2, with D uncertain. The germline V and J ends were trimmed by 7 bases and 0 bases, with 3 bases remaining between them. The CDR3 consists of 11 residues. Per germline, CDR1 SNHLY and CDR2 FYNNEI. CDR3 sequence reads: CASIANYGYTF. The CDR3 DNA follows: TGTGCCAGCATAGCTAACTATGGCTACACCTTC.

The chain carries TRBV2 and TRBJ2-7; 9 bases agree with TRBD2. The CDR3 is 16 amino acids. Germline V gene lookup returns CDR1 SNHLY and CDR2 FYNNEI. J lost 6 bases, V lost 7 bases, and 16 bases had no gene match. This CDR3 reads CASTYSPGLASREQYF. In DNA, the CDR3 is TGTGCCAGCACTTATTCTCCGGGACTAGCTTCCCGCGAGCAGTACTTC.

CDR3 DNA: TGTGCCAGCAGCTTAACTAGCGGAGTATACAATGAGCAGTTCTTC. It translates to CASSLTSGVYNEQFF. V gene TRBV7-3 combines with J gene TRBJ2-1, with D possibly matching TRBD2 (6 bases). V was cut by 0 bases and J by 4 bases, with 10 bases left in between. The CDR3 runs to 15 residues. CDR1 and CDR2 (germline): SGHTA, FQGTGA.

The chain couples TRBV19 to TRBJ1-2, with D perhaps TRBD1 (6 bases). This CDR3 region has 12 residues. Germline V gene lookup returns CDR1 LNHDA and CDR2 SQIVND (reference sequence). V was pared by 10 bases and J by 2 bases, with 11 bases between. CDR3 residues: CAISTGNYGYTF. DNA for the CDR3: TGTGCCATCTCAACAGGGAACTATGGCTACACCTTC.

CDR3 protein: CASSVVPDRDNEQFF. The DNA for the CDR3 is TGTGCCAGCAGCGTAGTCCCGGACAGAGACAATGAGCAGTTCTTC. The chain uses TRBV9 and TRBJ2-1; a weak D match, TRBD1 (6 bases). Germline CDR1 SGDLS, CDR2 YYNGEE. Trimming removed 0 bases from V and 5 bases from J, with 12 bases in between. There are 15 residues in the CDR3.

This sequence joins TRBV5-1 and TRBJ2-5; 7 positions match TRBD1. Germline CDR1 reads SGHRS; CDR2 reads YFSETQ. This CDR3 spans 15 amino acids. The trim removed 0 bases at V and 3 bases at J, leaving 5 bases unmatched. The CDR3 nucleotides read TGCGCCAGCAGCTTGGACGCAGGGGGTGAAGAGACCCAGTACTTC. Protein sequence: CASSLDAGGEETQYF.

V is TRBV11-3 and J is TRBJ1-6; TRBD1 might be the D (5 bases). V lost 3 bases and J lost 7, with 10 bases in between. CDR3 length: 14 residues. The V gene's germline CDR1 is SGHNT and CDR2 YENEEA. The CDR3 protein is CASSLGQLNSPLHF. Written as DNA, the CDR3 is TGTGCCAGCAGCTTGGGGCAGCTCAATTCACCCCTCCACTTT.

The chain carries TRBV18 and TRBJ1-1; 9 nucleotides agree with TRBD1. Per germline, CDR1 KGHSH and CDR2 LQKENI. The CDR3 consists of 16 residues. Trimming at V came to 4 bases and at J to 1 base, leaving 7 bases not matched to a gene. In nucleotides, the CDR3 is TGTGCCAGCTCACTAGGGCCGGGACAGGGGAACACTGAAGCTTTCTTT. It specifies CASSLGPGQGNTEAFF. The whole variable domain, remainder taken from reference TRBV18 and TRBJ1-1, is NAGVMQNPRHLVRRRGQEARLRCSPMKGHSHVYWYRQLPEEGLKFMVYLQKENIIDESGMPKERFSAEFPKEGPSILRIQQVVRGDSAAYFCASSLGPGQGNTEAFFGQGTRLTVV.

This CDR3 is CASSGQRCGFNEKLFF. The CDR3 DNA reads TGTGCCAGCAGCGGCCAAAGATGCGGGTTTAATGAAAAACTGTTTTTT. This chain uses TRBV21-1 with TRBJ1-4. TRBV21-1 is a pseudogene locus. The CDR3 is 16 amino acids.

Here the CDR3 reads CASSPQDRPGYTF. DNA of the CDR3: TGTGCCAGCAGCCCCCAGGACAGGCCTGGCTACACCTTC. This sequence joins TRBV7-8 and TRBJ1-2; 7 bases are a match to TRBD1. V was clipped by 5 bases and J by 7 bases; unmatched bases: 7. Germline V CDR1 and CDR2: SGHVS, FQNEAQ. The CDR3 is 13 residues long. Looking up the rest from reference TRBV7-8 and TRBJ1-2 gives the full variable domain: GAGVSQSPRYKVAKRGQDVALRCDPISGHVSLFWYQQALGQGPEFLTYFQNEAQLDKSGLPSDRFFAERPEGSVSTLKIQRTQQEDSAVYLCASSPQDRPGYTFGSGTRLTVV.

The chain joins TRBV27 to TRBJ1-4; the match to TRBD1 covers 7 bases. The CDR3 consists of 15 residues. Germline V gives CDR1 MNHEY, CDR2 SMNVEV (reference sequence). V shed 0 bases and J 5 bases; nucleotides not matched to a gene: 3. Here the CDR3 DNA reads TGTGCCAGCAGTTTATCGGACAGGAGAAATGAAAAACTGTTTTTT. Its protein product is CASSLSDRRNEKLFF. Combining the CDR3 with reference TRBV27 and TRBJ1-4 gives the whole variable domain EAQVTQNPRYLITVTGKKLTVTCSQNMNHEYMSWYRQDPGLGLRQIYYSMNVEVTDKGDVPEGYKVSRKEKRNFPLILESPSPNQTSLYFCASSLSDRRNEKLFFGSGTQLSVL.

V is TRBV5-1 and J is TRBJ1-4; TRBD1 is a possible D gene (5 bases). The germline CDR1 and CDR2 sequences are SGHRS and YFSETQ. Trimming cost V 4 bases and J 7 bases, with 14 bases left between them. This CDR3 comprises 14 residues. The CDR3 DNA reads as TGCGCCAGCAGCCCCAGGGAGGGTGGTGAAAAACTGTTTTTT. It is translated as CASSPREGGEKLFF.

The J gene is TRBJ2-7, the V gene TRBV15, with no clear D. The V end was cut by 0 bases, the J end by 0 bases, with 9 bases between. This CDR3 has 15 residues. Germline CDR1 LNHNV, CDR2 YYDKDF (reference sequence). The CDR3 region is CATSRDPGSSYEQYF. The CDR3 DNA reads TGTGCCACCAGCAGAGATCCAGGCAGCTCCTACGAGCAGTACTTC.

This sequence joins TRBV5-1 and TRBJ2-2; 9 nucleotides agree with TRBD1. From germline, CDR1 is SGHRS and CDR2 YFSETQ. There are 14 residues in the CDR3. The V and J ends lost 7 bases and 2 bases, in that order; junction bases with no gene match: 3. The CDR3 DNA reads as TGCGCCAGCGAGGACAGGGGCAACACCGGGGAGCTGTTTTTT. This translates into CASEDRGNTGELFF.

This rearrangement joins TRBV5-8 to TRBJ2-3; 8 bases map to TRBD1. V lost 0 bases, J lost 1 base, and 1 base stayed unmatched. The CDR3 has 15 residues. Germline CDR1 SGHTS, CDR2 YDEGEE. CDR3 region: CASSLATGGTDTQYF. CDR3 bases: TGTGCCAGCAGCTTGGCGACAGGGGGCACAGATACGCAGTATTTT. Supplemented by reference TRBV5-8 and TRBJ2-3, the full variable domain reads EAGVTQSPTHLIKTRGQQATLRCSPISGHTSVYWYQQALGLGLQFLLWYDEGEERNRGNFPPRFSGRQFPNYSSELNVNALELEDSALYLCASSLATGGTDTQYFGPGTRLTVL.

In DNA form, the CDR3 reads TGTGCCAGCTCACCACAGGGGGCGTACGAGCAGTACTTC. Amino acid sequence: CASSPQGAYEQYF. The V and J genes are TRBV18 and TRBJ2-7; TRBD1 agrees at 7 bases. Per germline, CDR1 KGHSH and CDR2 LQKENI. This CDR3 has 13 amino acids. Trimming took 1 base from V and 4 from J; bases not matched to a gene: 1.

This chain connects TRBV7-2 to TRBJ1-1; D is undetermined. CDR1 SGHTA and CDR2 FQGNSA come from the germline V gene. This CDR3 is 13 amino acids long. V lost 2 bases, J lost 1 base, and 5 bases lay in between. CDR3 coding DNA: TGTGCCAGCAGCTTATTCGGGAACACTGAAGCTTTCTTT. It encodes CASSLFGNTEAFF.

The chain combines TRBV6-1 with TRBJ1-1, with a possible D match to TRBD1 (5 bases). The CDR3 covers 16 residues. CDR1 MNHNS and CDR2 SASEGT come from the germline V gene. The V gene lost 2 bases and the J gene lost 4 bases, with 17 bases spanning the gap. CDR3 region: CASSEQAWGVGTEAFF. The DNA for the CDR3 is TGTGCCAGCAGTGAACAGGCTTGGGGGGTCGGCACTGAAGCTTTCTTT.

This chain uses TRBV27 with TRBJ1-5, with TRBD1 matching over 8 bases. The trim removed 5 bases at V and 7 bases at J, leaving 16 bases unmatched. Germline values: CDR1 MNHEY, CDR2 SMNVEV (reference sequence). CDR3 length: 17 amino acids. CDR3 in DNA: TGTGCCAGCAGTCTCCGACCCAATCCAGGGGGCTGGCAGCCCCAGCATTTT. Its translation is CASSLRPNPGGWQPQHF.

This chain links TRBV6-5 with TRBJ1-1; 7 bases match TRBD1. Trimming took 6 bases from V and 4 from J; bases not matched to a gene: 8. The CDR3 runs 14 residues. The germline V gene encodes CDR1 MNHEY and CDR2 SVGAGI. The CDR3 spells CASRQTTGTTEAFF. CDR3 sequence (DNA): TGTGCCAGCAGGCAGACGACAGGGACCACTGAAGCTTTCTTT.